This T cell receptor beta chain is drawn from a study of blood T cell repertoires in COVID-19. Here immunoSEQ multiplex PCR was the method, and the copy in TCRdb shows in-frame clones only, minus some. The data show under 80,000 clones, approximately 92% seen once. Germline loops: CDR1 SEHNR, CDR2 FQNEAQ (reference sequence). V lost 1 base and J lost 5; bases outside the gene matches: 18. The CDR3 sequence is 19 residues long. Sequenced: peripheral blood. The clonotype was recovered from a human donor in a cohort sampled during active COVID-19. The chain recombines TRBV7-9 with TRBJ2-7; 9 bases agree with TRBD1. The CDR3 region is CASSLGLGWGTGNKNEQYF. The CDR3 nucleotides are TGTGCCAGCAGCTTAGGGTTAGGATGGGGGACAGGGAATAAGAACGAGCAGTACTTC. Combining the CDR3 with reference TRBV7-9 and TRBJ2-7 gives the whole variable domain DTGVSQNPRHKITKRGQNVTFRCDPISEHNRLYWYRQTLGQGPEFLTYFQNEAQLEKSRLLSDRFSAERPKGSFSTLEIQRTEQGDSAMYLCASSLGLGWGTGNKNEQYFGPGTRLTVT.